Shown below are 30 T cell receptor beta chains from a single sample sequenced in a study of blood T cell repertoires in COVID-19 (dated by TCRdb to 2019 to 2021). Library method: the immunoSEQ multiplex PCR assay. TCRdb's version of the immuneACCESS table is confined to in-frame rearrangements and falls short of the full clone set. An unresolved V gene accounts for under half of the shortfall where checked; the remainder is of unknown origin. The sample table records 260,000 or so clones; 85% to 90% of these occur just once. The ten largest clones take up 15% of the sample. The sample consisted of PBMCs or T cells enriched from blood (not recorded which). The receptors shown here come from a man between 18 and 35 years old who had recovered from COVID-19.

The chain joins TRBV18 to TRBJ1-1; 8 nucleotides align to TRBD1. This CDR3 region has 17 residues. Per the germline V gene, CDR1 is KGHSH and CDR2 is LQKENI. J gave up 0 bases and V 0 bases, and 6 bases lay outside the gene matches. The CDR3, as DNA: TGTGCCAGCTCACCACCGGGCCAGGGGGCCATGAACACTGAAGCTTTCTTT. As protein: CASSPPGQGAMNTEAFF.

CDR3 DNA: TGTGCCAGCAGCCAAACAGCTAACAATGAGCAGTTCTTC. Translation: CASSQTANNEQFF. This chain uses TRBV11-3 with TRBJ2-1, with D unclear. Germline V CDR1 and CDR2: SGHNT, YENEEA. The CDR3 extends over 13 amino acids. V lost 5 bases and J lost 5, with 10 bases in between.

The chain couples TRBV5-1 to TRBJ2-2; the D gene is possibly TRBD2 (5 bases). In germline, CDR1 is SGHRS, CDR2 YFSETQ. Trimming took off 1 base at V and 2 bases at J, with 9 bases between the two ends. The CDR3 spans 15 residues. The DNA of the CDR3 is TGCGCCAGCAGCTTGTCGGGGATTAACACCGGGGAGCTGTTTTTT. Amino acid sequence: CASSLSGINTGELFF.

The J gene is TRBJ1-1, the V gene TRBV7-8, with D hard to call. The CDR3 extends over 16 amino acids. V gave up 0 bases and J gave up 2 bases, with 13 bases separating them. CDR1 is SGHVS, CDR2 FQNEAQ, per germline. The CDR3 is CASSLANHQLNTEAFF. CDR3 bases: TGTGCCAGCAGCTTAGCGAACCACCAACTCAACACTGAAGCTTTCTTT. The whole variable domain, filled in from reference TRBV7-8 and TRBJ1-1, reads GAGVSQSPRYKVAKRGQDVALRCDPISGHVSLFWYQQALGQGPEFLTYFQNEAQLDKSGLPSDRFFAERPEGSVSTLKIQRTQQEDSAVYLCASSLANHQLNTEAFFGQGTRLTVV.

The chain combines TRBV5-1 with TRBJ2-1; D might be TRBD1 (5 bases). Trimming pared 0 bases from V and 9 bases from J, leaving 7 bases between. Germline values: CDR1 SGHRS, CDR2 YFSETQ. This CDR3 has 12 amino acids. CDR3: CASSLGQREQFF. The CDR3 DNA is TGCGCCAGCAGCTTGGGACAGCGTGAGCAGTTCTTC.

With regard to this clone: A read error may produce the germline difference seen at one junction end. The CDR3 region is CASSPQLTSGSPMRVF. The CDR3 region has the DNA TGCGCCAGCAGCCCTCAATTGACTAGCGGGAGTCCCATGAGGGTCTTC. The chain links TRBV4-1 to TRBJ2-1; TRBD2 aligns across 12 bases. From germline, CDR1 is MGHRA and CDR2 YSYEKL. This CDR3 is built from 16 residues.

The CDR3 is CASSEYVQNYGYTF. CDR3 sequence (DNA): TGTGCCAGCAGTGAATATGTCCAGAACTATGGCTACACCTTC. J is TRBJ1-2 and V is TRBV25-1; D gene uncertain. From germline, CDR1 is MGHDK and CDR2 SYGVNS. V gave up 0 bases and J gave up 2 bases, with 7 bases separating them. The CDR3 loop spans 14 amino acids.

The chain carries TRBV27 and TRBJ2-1; 7 positions match TRBD1. CDR1 is MNHEY, CDR2 SMNVEV, per germline (reference sequence). The CDR3 covers 15 residues. Losses at the gene ends were 5 bases for V and 3 bases for J; bases not matched to a gene: 7. The CDR3 DNA sequence: TGTGCCAGCAGTCCCCGGGACAGCCTCTACAATGAGCAGTTCTTC. It translates to CASSPRDSLYNEQFF.

The rearrangement uses TRBV6-5 and TRBJ2-5; 15 bases map to TRBD2. The V gene's germline CDR1 is MNHEY and CDR2 SVGAGI. V was pared by 10 bases and J by 7 bases, with 7 bases of the junction left unmatched. This CDR3 region has 14 residues. CDR3 nucleotides: TGTGCCACCGGACTAGCGGGGGGGCAGGGGACCCAGTACTTC. This codes for CATGLAGGQGTQYF.

The gene calls are TRBV6-5 and TRBJ2-7, with D tentatively TRBD1 (6 bases). Per the germline V gene, CDR1 is MNHEY and CDR2 is SVGAGI. With 2 bases removed from V and 3 bases from J, the gap between germline ends came to 11 bases. The CDR3 extends over 14 amino acids. CDR3 DNA: TGTGCCAGCAGTTACCGGGACACCTACTACGAGCAGTACTTC. Translation gives CASSYRDTYYEQYF.

This clone appeared once. The chain employs TRBV6-5 and TRBJ2-1; D gene ambiguous. V lost 5 bases, J lost 6 bases, and 14 bases lay in between. Germline V gene lookup returns CDR1 MNHEY and CDR2 SVGAGI. The CDR3 has 14 residues. The CDR3 sequence: CASSLSIGGNEQFF. CDR3 bases: TGTGCCAGCAGTCTGTCGATCGGTGGCAATGAGCAGTTCTTC.

The genes are TRBV5-1 and TRBJ2-3, with TRBD1 as a possible D gene (8 bases). The CDR3 runs to 15 residues. Germline values: CDR1 SGHRS, CDR2 YFSETQ. The V gene lost 4 bases and the J gene lost 2 bases, with 14 bases spanning the gap. The CDR3 bases are TGCGCCAGCAGCCTGACAGGGGACTACACAGATACGCAGTATTTT. Its protein is CASSLTGDYTDTQYF.

The genes are TRBV30 and TRBJ2-1, with TRBD1 matching 8 bases. CDR3 length: 13 residues. CDR1 is GTSNPN, CDR2 SVGIG, per germline (reference sequence). V shed 2 bases and J 10 bases; nucleotides not matched to a gene: 7. CDR3 bases: TGTGCCTGGAGTCAAGGGACAGGACTAGAGCAGTTCTTC. Translated, it gives CAWSQGTGLEQFF. The entire variable domain, with the rest obtained from reference TRBV30 and TRBJ2-1, is as follows: SQTIHQWPATLVQPVGSPLSLECTVEGTSNPNLYWYRQAAGRGLQLLFYSVGIGQISSEVPQNLSASRPQDRQFILSSKKLLLSDSGFYLCAWSQGTGLEQFFGPGTRLTVL.

About this clone: Other DNA sequences in this specimen translate into the identical CDR3. This rearrangement joins TRBV12-3 or TRBV12-4 to TRBJ1-1, with D possibly TRBD1 on 5 matching bases. With 4 bases removed from V and 2 bases from J, the gap between germline ends came to 8 bases. This CDR3 contains 13 residues. CDR3 DNA sequence: TGTGCCAGCAGTTCTCAGGGTAACACTGAAGCTTTCTTT. Its protein product is CASSSQGNTEAFF.

V usage is TRBV30 and J usage is TRBJ1-6; D is unresolved. V dropped 2 bases and J dropped 6 bases, with 11 bases sitting between them. Germline V gene data show CDR1 as GTSNPN and CDR2 as SVGIG (reference sequence). The length of the CDR3 is 14 residues. The CDR3 is CAWSPGELNSPLHF. CDR3 in DNA: TGTGCCTGGAGTCCTGGAGAACTTAATTCACCCCTCCACTTT.

This clone came up a few times. The CDR3: CAWSEGRGGWSYGYTF. The CDR3 nucleotides read TGTGCCTGGAGTGAGGGACGAGGGGGCTGGTCCTATGGCTACACCTTC. This chain joins TRBV30 and TRBJ1-2, with 7 bases fitting TRBD1. Germline trimming cut 1 base from V and 4 bases from J; bases unmatched to any gene: 12. This CDR3 comprises 16 residues. Germline V lookup: CDR1 GTSNPN, CDR2 SVGIG (reference sequence).

The chain has TRBV6-1 and TRBJ2-2; possible D gene TRBD1, 5 bases. The CDR3 contains 16 residues. Germline V lookup: CDR1 MNHNS, CDR2 SASEGT. V was pared by 2 bases and J by 2 bases, with 12 bases between. As DNA, the CDR3 is TGTGCCAGCAGTGAACAAGTGACAGCCAACACCGGGGAGCTGTTTTTT. It yields the protein CASSEQVTANTGELFF.

In DNA, the CDR3 is TGTGCCAGCAGTGGTGTGTCAGGCGGGAATTCACCCCTCCACTTT. Translating gives CASSGVSGGNSPLHF. The chain uses TRBV2 and TRBJ1-6; D gene uncertain. The CDR3 runs to 15 residues. Germline V gene lookup returns CDR1 SNHLY and CDR2 FYNNEI. The V end lost 4 bases, the J end lost 7 bases, and 14 bases lay between the germline ends.

The chain uses TRBV5-5 and TRBJ2-1; TRBD2 matches at 9 bases. After removal of 4 bases from V and 2 bases from J, the junction contained 1 base not matched to a gene. Germline V gene sequence: CDR1 SGHKS, CDR2 YYEKEE (reference sequence). The CDR3 covers 14 residues. The CDR3 nucleotides are TGTGCCAGCAGCCGCGGGGGGGCCTACAATGAGCAGTTCTTC. This encodes CASSRGGAYNEQFF.

This chain uses TRBV19 with TRBJ2-2, with D perhaps TRBD2 (6 bases). The CDR3 has 15 residues. Trimming removed 6 bases from V and 2 bases from J, with 13 bases in between. CDR1 is LNHDA and CDR2 is SQIVND in the germline V gene (reference sequence). CDR3 amino acids: CASRYRDSNTGELFF. The CDR3 DNA is TGTGCCAGTAGGTACCGGGACTCAAACACCGGGGAGCTGTTTTTT.

The chain recombines TRBV2 with TRBJ2-1; TRBD2 matches at 10 bases. J was trimmed by 12 bases and V by 5 bases; bases with no gene match: 13. Per germline, CDR1 SNHLY and CDR2 FYNNEI. This CDR3 spans 15 amino acids. The CDR3 DNA follows: TGTGCCAGCAGTTGGGCCGGGACTAGCGAAGACGGGCAGTTCTTC. Its protein product is CASSWAGTSEDGQFF.

The chain joins TRBV11-2 to TRBJ1-3; D gene uncertain. The germline gives CDR1 SGHAT, CDR2 FQNNGV. The CDR3 extends over 13 amino acids. Between the trimmed V and J ends, which lost 5 bases and 1 base, there was a span of 6 bases. The CDR3 DNA is TGTGCCAGCAGCCCGGAGTCTGGAAACACCATATATTTT. Translated, it gives CASSPESGNTIYF.

This chain connects TRBV7-2 to TRBJ2-1; 12 bases line up with TRBD2. V shed 1 base and J 2 bases; nucleotides not matched to a gene: 0. The CDR3 totals 16 residues. Per germline, CDR1 SGHTA and CDR2 FQGNSA. In DNA, the CDR3 is TGTGCCAGCAGCTTAGGACTAGCGGGAGCCTACAATGAGCAGTTCTTC. This codes for CASSLGLAGAYNEQFF.

V gene TRBV5-1 combines with J gene TRBJ1-2; 8 nucleotides match TRBD1. Germline lookup yields CDR1 SGHRS and CDR2 YFSETQ. The CDR3 extends over 16 amino acids. The V segment lost 3 bases and the J segment 3 bases; nucleotides outside the gene matches: 10. This CDR3 reads CASSYGTGSPDYGYTF. The CDR3 DNA follows: TGCGCCAGCAGCTACGGGACAGGCTCCCCTGACTATGGCTACACCTTC. The full variable domain, its missing parts supplied by reference TRBV5-1 and TRBJ1-2, is KAGVTQTPRYLIKTRGQQVTLSCSPISGHRSVSWYQQTPGQGLQFLFEYFSETQRNKGNFPGRFSGRQFSNSRSEMNVSTLELGDSALYLCASSYGTGSPDYGYTFGSGTRLTVV.

V and J are TRBV6-4 and TRBJ2-3; D not resolved. The V and J ends lost 7 bases and 1 base respectively, with 9 bases between them. The CDR3 runs to 13 residues. Per the germline V gene, CDR1 is MRHNA and CDR2 is SNTAGT. The CDR3 protein is CASNRHRTDTQYF. The DNA for the CDR3 is TGTGCCAGCAATCGACATCGCACAGATACGCAGTATTTT.

The gene calls are TRBV5-4 and TRBJ2-3, with D perhaps matching TRBD1 (6 bases). Per the germline V gene, CDR1 is SGHNT and CDR2 is YYREEE (reference sequence). The CDR3 is 15 residues long. Deletions cut 2 bases from V and 0 bases from J, with 10 bases between. CDR3 nucleotides: TGTGCCAGCAGCTTACAGGGAAGGAGCACAGATACGCAGTATTTT. Translating gives CASSLQGRSTDTQYF.

This sequence joins TRBV30 and TRBJ2-2; no clear D gene. Germline values: CDR1 GTSNPN, CDR2 SVGIG (reference sequence). V was cut by 8 bases and J by 6 bases, with 7 bases left in between. The CDR3 has 10 residues. CDR3 sequence: CAHYSGELFF. CDR3 in DNA: TGTGCCCACTACTCCGGGGAGCTGTTTTTT. Based on the CDR3 plus reference TRBV30 and TRBJ2-2, the full variable domain is SQTIHQWPATLVQPVGSPLSLECTVEGTSNPNLYWYRQAAGRGLQLLFYSVGIGQISSEVPQNLSASRPQDRQFILSSKKLLLSDSGFYLCAHYSGELFFGEGSRLTVL.

The rearrangement links TRBV7-9 to TRBJ2-5; D ambiguous. The CDR3 contains 14 residues. With 5 bases removed from V and 2 bases from J, the gap between germline ends came to 12 bases. Germline lookup yields CDR1 SEHNR and CDR2 FQNEAQ (reference sequence). The CDR3 region is CASSKDLQQETQYF. CDR3 in DNA: TGTGCCAGCAGCAAAGACTTACAGCAAGAGACCCAGTACTTC.

The chain is built from TRBV24-1 and TRBJ2-1; 7 bases line up with TRBD2. V was clipped by 3 bases and J by 0 bases; unmatched bases: 10. Germline CDR1 and CDR2: KGHDR and SFDVKD. This CDR3 has 18 amino acids. CDR3 protein: CATSDDFFSGPSYNEQFF. The CDR3 nucleotides read TGTGCCACCAGTGATGACTTCTTTAGCGGGCCCTCCTACAATGAGCAGTTCTTC.

CDR3 residues: CATSRTGTGTSYEQYF. DNA for the CDR3: TGTGCCACCAGCAGGACCGGGACAGGGACCTCCTACGAGCAGTACTTC. The rearrangement links TRBV15 to TRBJ2-7; 9 bases align to TRBD1. The CDR3 runs to 16 residues. V lost 3 bases and J lost 0; bases outside the gene matches: 6. The germline V gene encodes CDR1 LNHNV and CDR2 YYDKDF (reference sequence).